One sample yielded the 17 T cell receptor beta chains listed below, sequenced in a study of metastatic and nonmetastatic thyroid tumors. There were no patients who had received any treatment before thyroid surgery. TCRdb re-called the PCR reads through MiXCR. This table has some 31,000 clones, about a sixth appearing once. The specimen sequenced was blood. These receptors came from a female donor with papillary thyroid cancer or a benign thyroid nodule (not recorded which). Some clones in this sample may be carry-over from other donors' samples.

This clone was detected many times. The V call is TRBV7-2, the J call TRBJ2-1; tentatively, D is TRBD1 (5 bases). The CDR3 covers 15 residues. V lost 2 bases and J lost 5, with 13 bases in between. Germline lookup yields CDR1 SGHTA and CDR2 FQGNSA. CDR3 coding DNA: TGTGCCAGCAGCTTATCTAAAGGGGAAAACAATGAGCAGTTCTTC. Translated, it gives CASSLSKGENNEQFF.

In its sample, this clone was seen many times. The chain has TRBV4-1 and TRBJ1-5, with 8 bases that match TRBD1. This CDR3 spans 18 amino acids. V gave up 3 bases and J gave up 4 bases; unmatched junction bases: 14. Germline V gives CDR1 MGHRA, CDR2 YSYEKL. The CDR3 coding sequence is TGCGCCAGCAGCCAGGGACCTGGGACAGGACCGGGAAATCAGCCCCAGCATTTT. The encoded protein is CASSQGPGTGPGNQPQHF.

In its sample, this clone was seen many times. This rearrangement joins TRBV5-4 to TRBJ2-7; no definite D call. V was pared by 1 base and J by 3 bases, with 11 bases between. Germline V gene lookup returns CDR1 SGHNT and CDR2 YYREEE (reference sequence). The CDR3 is 14 amino acids. The CDR3 protein is CASSLSQESYEQYF. CDR3 DNA: TGTGCCAGCAGCTTGTCCCAGGAGAGCTACGAGCAGTACTTC.

At least ten counts were recorded for this clone. This chain links TRBV7-2 with TRBJ2-7; 7 bases are shared with TRBD2. CDR3 length: 18 residues. Germline lookup yields CDR1 SGHTA and CDR2 FQGNSA. The V gene end was trimmed by 0 bases and the J gene end by 3 bases; junction bases not matched to a gene: 14. In nucleotides, the CDR3 is TGTGCCAGCAGCTTAGCGGCGGACTTTGGGAGGGGAGACTACGAGCAGTACTTC. Protein: CASSLAADFGRGDYEQYF.

This clone came up many times. J is TRBJ2-1 and V is TRBV4-3; D gene unclear. Trimming took 0 bases from V and 3 from J, leaving 6 bases between them. The CDR3 has 14 residues. Per the germline V gene, CDR1 is LGHNA and CDR2 is YSLEER. CDR3 protein: CASSQDASYNEQFF. In nucleotides, the CDR3 is TGCGCCAGCAGCCAAGATGCCAGCTACAATGAGCAGTTCTTC.

The chain uses TRBV5-1 and TRBJ1-2; D possibly corresponds to TRBD1 (6 bases). In germline, CDR1 is SGHRS, CDR2 YFSETQ. The V gene lost 5 bases and the J gene lost 0 bases, with 14 bases spanning the gap. There are 15 residues in the CDR3. The CDR3 here is CASRGQQGANYGYTF. The CDR3 DNA is TGCGCCAGCAGAGGTCAACAGGGAGCTAACTATGGCTACACCTTC.

This clone was seen many times. The CDR3 loop is CASSRLLESSGANVLTF. CDR3 in DNA: TGTGCCAGCAGTCGTTTATTAGAAAGCTCTGGGGCCAACGTCCTGACTTTC. The chain recombines TRBV28 with TRBJ2-6, with D unresolved. The germline gives CDR1 MDHEN, CDR2 SYDVKM. V was trimmed by 5 bases and J by 0 bases, leaving 14 bases between them. The CDR3 has 17 residues. Looking up the rest from reference TRBV28 and TRBJ2-6 gives the full variable domain: DVKVTQSSRYLVKRTGEKVFLECVQDMDHENMFWYRQDPGLGLRLIYFSYDVKMKEKGDIPEGYSVSREKKERFSLILESASTNQTSMYLCASSRLLESSGANVLTFGAGSRLTVL.

The gene calls are TRBV4-1 and TRBJ1-5; D remains unclear. Germline CDR1 and CDR2: MGHRA and YSYEKL. V lost 0 bases to trimming and J lost 6 bases, with 12 bases between them. This CDR3 contains 15 residues. The CDR3 DNA follows: TGCGCCAGCAGCCAAGATTTGGGGTACGGTCAGCCCCAGCATTTT. It yields the protein CASSQDLGYGQPQHF.

This clone was seen a few times. The CDR3 is CASGARRGSFRFYGYTF. As DNA, the CDR3 is TGTGCCAGCGGGGCTCGTCGTGGGTCTTTTAGGTTTTATGGCTACACCTTC. The V and J genes are TRBV12-3 or TRBV12-4 and TRBJ1-2, with a possible D match to TRBD1 (5 bases). The CDR3 extends over 17 amino acids. V was pared by 8 bases and J by 5 bases, with 27 bases between.

This clone was seen repeatedly, ten times or more. This chain links TRBV19 with TRBJ2-6; no reliable D call. CDR3 length equals 16 residues. Trimming left V 3 bases short and J 0 bases short, with 9 bases between. Germline assignment: CDR1 LNHDA and CDR2 SQIVND (reference sequence). The chain's CDR3 is CASSIVWPSGANVLTF. The CDR3 DNA is TGTGCCAGTAGTATCGTTTGGCCCTCTGGGGCCAACGTCCTGACTTTC.

There are many counts of this clone. The chain joins TRBV29-1 to TRBJ2-7; 7 nucleotides agree with TRBD2. The germline gives CDR1 SQVTM, CDR2 ANQGSEA. The CDR3 has 15 residues. J was trimmed by 5 bases and V by 4 bases; bases with no gene match: 14. CDR3 in DNA: TGCAGCGTTGGGCAGCGGGGCAGATTTGCCGACGAGCAGTACTTC. Amino acid sequence: CSVGQRGRFADEQYF.

This clone was counted ten times or more. Compared with germline, one end of the junction differs, possibly owing to a read error. This rearrangement joins TRBV5-6 to TRBJ1-5, with D uncertain. CDR3 length equals 17 residues. Germline-derived CDR1 and CDR2 are SGHDT and YYEEEE. CDR3 DNA sequence: TGTGCCAACAGCTTGTTGCGGGGAGGGAGGGTAGGTCAGCCCCAGCATTTT. Protein sequence: CANSLLRGGRVGQPQHF.

For this clone: One junction end disagrees with the germline gene, perhaps due to a read error. V usage is TRBV5-6 and J usage is TRBJ2-1; maybe TRBD2 (5 bases). The CDR3 totals 15 residues. In germline, CDR1 is SGHDT, CDR2 YYEEEE. As DNA, the CDR3 is TGTGCCAACAGCTTGATGGGGAGAATGGATAATGAGCAGTTCTTC. Translating it yields CANSLMGRMDNEQFF.

The chain has TRBV20-1 and TRBJ1-2; TRBD1 agrees at 8 bases. V lost 0 bases, J lost 4 bases, and 4 bases stayed unmatched. Germline CDR1 reads DFQATT; CDR2 reads SNEGSKA (reference sequence). This CDR3 has 14 amino acids. CDR3: CSARDQGAGYGYTF. Here the CDR3 DNA reads TGCAGTGCTAGAGATCAGGGGGCTGGCTATGGCTACACCTTC.

This clone was picked up many times. The chain recombines TRBV7-6 with TRBJ1-3; no firm D call. Between the trimmed V and J ends, which lost 4 bases and 12 bases, there was a span of 10 bases. Germline V gene lookup returns CDR1 SGHVS and CDR2 FNYEAQ. This CDR3 is built from 11 residues. CDR3 in amino acids: CASSSQRHIYF. The CDR3 nucleotides are TGTGCCAGCAGCTCCCAGAGGCACATATATTTT.

This clone occurred a few times. The chain is built from TRBV6-1 and TRBJ1-1; D may be TRBD1 (5 bases). CDR1 MNHNS and CDR2 SASEGT come from the germline V gene. This CDR3 contains 16 residues. V was shortened by 2 bases and J by 5 bases, with 18 bases between the two germline ends. CDR3 nucleotide sequence: TGTGCCAGCAGTGAACGTGGGACCCCAACTCTTACTGAAGCTTTCTTT. Its translation: CASSERGTPTLTEAFF.

This clone rates as medium-sized. The chain has TRBV27 and TRBJ2-7, with 12 bases matching TRBD2. Germline CDR1 MNHEY, CDR2 SMNVEV (reference sequence). Trimming at V came to 2 bases and at J to 1 base, leaving 9 bases not matched to a gene. The CDR3 sequence is 18 residues long. In nucleotides, the CDR3 is TGTGCCAGCAGTTTAAGGGGGGGACTAGCGGGCGTATCCTACGAGCAGTACTTC. Its translation is CASSLRGGLAGVSYEQYF.